This T cell receptor (beta chain) is drawn from a study of T cell responses to AZD1222 COVID-19 vaccine. Profiling relied on immunoSEQ multiplex PCR, and the TCRdb table lists in-frame clones only, not all of them. The sample comprises roughly 150,000 clones, 92% of which are singletons, and around 0.99% rests with the top ten. This CDR3 spans 15 amino acids. Trimming left V 5 bases short and J 1 base short, with 13 bases between. Germline loops: CDR1 SGHRS, CDR2 YFSETQ. This sample comprised peripheral blood, obtained 28 days after the second AZD1222 dose. The receptor was isolated from an adult who received the AZD1222 COVID-19 vaccine. The chain uses TRBV5-1 and TRBJ1-3; D is perhaps TRBD1 (5 bases). This CDR3 is CASSRDGTSGNTIYF. CDR3 in DNA: TGCGCCAGCAGTCGGGACGGTACTTCTGGAAACACCATATATTTT.